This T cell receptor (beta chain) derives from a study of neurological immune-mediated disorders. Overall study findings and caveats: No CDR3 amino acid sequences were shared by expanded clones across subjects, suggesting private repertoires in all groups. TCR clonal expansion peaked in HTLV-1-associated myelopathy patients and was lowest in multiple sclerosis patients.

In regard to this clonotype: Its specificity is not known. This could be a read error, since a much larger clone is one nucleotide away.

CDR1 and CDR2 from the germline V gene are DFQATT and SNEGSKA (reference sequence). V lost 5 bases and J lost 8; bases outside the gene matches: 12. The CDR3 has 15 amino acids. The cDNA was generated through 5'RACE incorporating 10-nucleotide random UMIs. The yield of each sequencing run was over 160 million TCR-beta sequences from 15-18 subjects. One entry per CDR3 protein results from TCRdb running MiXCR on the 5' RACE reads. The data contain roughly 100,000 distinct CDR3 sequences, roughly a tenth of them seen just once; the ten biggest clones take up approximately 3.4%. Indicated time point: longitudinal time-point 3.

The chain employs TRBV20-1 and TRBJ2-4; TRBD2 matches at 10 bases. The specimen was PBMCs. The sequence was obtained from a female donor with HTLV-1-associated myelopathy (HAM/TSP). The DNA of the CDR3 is TGCAGTGCTCGTACTAGCGGGGTTGGGAAAGACATTCAGTACTTC. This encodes CSARTSGVGKDIQYF.